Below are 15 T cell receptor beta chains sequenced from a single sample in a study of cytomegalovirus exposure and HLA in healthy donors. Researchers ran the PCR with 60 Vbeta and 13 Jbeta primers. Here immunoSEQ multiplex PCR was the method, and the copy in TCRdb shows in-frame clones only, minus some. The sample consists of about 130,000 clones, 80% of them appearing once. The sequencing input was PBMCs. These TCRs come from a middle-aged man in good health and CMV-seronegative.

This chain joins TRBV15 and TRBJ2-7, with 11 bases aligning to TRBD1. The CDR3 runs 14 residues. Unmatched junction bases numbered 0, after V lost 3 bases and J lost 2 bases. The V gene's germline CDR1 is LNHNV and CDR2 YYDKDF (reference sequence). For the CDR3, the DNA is TGTGCCACCAGCAGGGACAGGGGGCCCTACGAGCAGTACTTC. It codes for CATSRDRGPYEQYF.

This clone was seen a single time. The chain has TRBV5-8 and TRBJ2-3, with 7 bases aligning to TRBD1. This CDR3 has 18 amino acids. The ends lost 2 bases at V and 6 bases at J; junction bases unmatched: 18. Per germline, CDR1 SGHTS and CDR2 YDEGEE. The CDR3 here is CASSLAGSRETGSDTQYF. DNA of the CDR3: TGTGCCAGCAGCTTAGCAGGTAGCCGAGAGACAGGGTCGGATACGCAGTATTTT.

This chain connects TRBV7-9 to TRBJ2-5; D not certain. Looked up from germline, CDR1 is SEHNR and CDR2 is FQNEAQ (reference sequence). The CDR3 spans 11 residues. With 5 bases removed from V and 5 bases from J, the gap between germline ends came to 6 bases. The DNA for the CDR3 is TGTGCCAGCAGCGGCCAGGAGACCCAGTACTTC. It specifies CASSGQETQYF.

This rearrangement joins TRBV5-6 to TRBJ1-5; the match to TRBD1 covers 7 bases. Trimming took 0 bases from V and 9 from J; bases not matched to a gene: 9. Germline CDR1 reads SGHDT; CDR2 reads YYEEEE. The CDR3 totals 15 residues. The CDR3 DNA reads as TGTGCCAGCAGCTTGGGGGGCACAGGGGACTGGCCCCAGCATTTT. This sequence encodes CASSLGGTGDWPQHF. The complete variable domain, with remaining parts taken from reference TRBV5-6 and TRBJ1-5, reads DAGVTQSPTHLIKTRGQQVTLRCSPKSGHDTVSWYQQALGQGPQFIFQYYEEEERQRGNFPDRFSGHQFPNYSSELNVNALLLGDSALYLCASSLGGTGDWPQHFGDGTRLSIL.

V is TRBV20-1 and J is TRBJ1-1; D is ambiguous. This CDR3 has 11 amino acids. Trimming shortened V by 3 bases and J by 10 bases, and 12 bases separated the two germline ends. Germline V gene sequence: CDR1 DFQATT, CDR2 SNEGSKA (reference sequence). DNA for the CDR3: TGCAGTGCTAGGGGCCCGGGGTCAGCTTTCTTT. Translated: CSARGPGSAFF.

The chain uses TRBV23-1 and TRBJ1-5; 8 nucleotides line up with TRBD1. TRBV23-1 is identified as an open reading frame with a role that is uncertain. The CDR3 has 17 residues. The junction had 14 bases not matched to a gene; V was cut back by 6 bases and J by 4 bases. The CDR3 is CASSPRPDRARNQPQHF. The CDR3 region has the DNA TGCGCCAGCAGCCCTAGACCGGACAGGGCGAGGAATCAGCCCCAGCATTTT.

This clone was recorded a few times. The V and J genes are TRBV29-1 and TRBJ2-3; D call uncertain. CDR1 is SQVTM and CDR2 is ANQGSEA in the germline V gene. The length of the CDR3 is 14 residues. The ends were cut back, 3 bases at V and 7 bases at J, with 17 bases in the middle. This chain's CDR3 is CSVESWAVRHTQYF. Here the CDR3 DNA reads TGCAGCGTTGAGTCTTGGGCAGTTCGGCATACGCAGTATTTT.

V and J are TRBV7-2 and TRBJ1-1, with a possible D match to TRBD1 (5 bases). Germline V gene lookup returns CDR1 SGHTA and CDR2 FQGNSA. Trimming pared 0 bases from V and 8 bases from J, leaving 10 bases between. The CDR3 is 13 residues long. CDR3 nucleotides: TGTGCCAGCAGCTTAGCGGGGCAGGACGAAGCTTTCTTT. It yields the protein CASSLAGQDEAFF.

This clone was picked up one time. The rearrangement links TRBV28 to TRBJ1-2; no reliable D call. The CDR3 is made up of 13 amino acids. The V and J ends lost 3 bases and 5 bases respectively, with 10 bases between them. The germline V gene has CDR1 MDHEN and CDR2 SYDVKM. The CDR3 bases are TGTGCCAGCAGTTTGGCTCGGGGTTATGGCTACACCTTC. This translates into CASSLARGYGYTF.

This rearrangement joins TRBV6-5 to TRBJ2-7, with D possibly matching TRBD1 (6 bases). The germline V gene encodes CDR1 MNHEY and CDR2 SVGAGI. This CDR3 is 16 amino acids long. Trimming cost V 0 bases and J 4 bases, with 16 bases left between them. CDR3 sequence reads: CASSYSAAGVIYEQYF. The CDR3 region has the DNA TGTGCCAGCAGTTACTCTGCGGCAGGGGTTATATACGAGCAGTACTTC.

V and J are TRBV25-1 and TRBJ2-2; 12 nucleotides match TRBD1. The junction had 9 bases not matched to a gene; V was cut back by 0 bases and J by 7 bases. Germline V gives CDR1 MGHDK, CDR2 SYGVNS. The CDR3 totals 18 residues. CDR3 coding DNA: TGTGCCAGCAGTGAATATAAAGGGACAGGGGGCGAGGGCGGGGAGCTGTTTTTT. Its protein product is CASSEYKGTGGEGGELFF.

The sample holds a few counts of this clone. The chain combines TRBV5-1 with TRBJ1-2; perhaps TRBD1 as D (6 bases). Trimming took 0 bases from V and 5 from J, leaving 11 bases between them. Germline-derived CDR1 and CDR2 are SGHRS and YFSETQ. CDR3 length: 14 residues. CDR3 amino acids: CASSLEQGPYGYTF. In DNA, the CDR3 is TGCGCCAGCAGCTTGGAACAGGGCCCTTATGGCTACACCTTC. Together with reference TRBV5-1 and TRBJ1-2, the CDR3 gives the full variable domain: KAGVTQTPRYLIKTRGQQVTLSCSPISGHRSVSWYQQTPGQGLQFLFEYFSETQRNKGNFPGRFSGRQFSNSRSEMNVSTLELGDSALYLCASSLEQGPYGYTFGSGTRLTVV.

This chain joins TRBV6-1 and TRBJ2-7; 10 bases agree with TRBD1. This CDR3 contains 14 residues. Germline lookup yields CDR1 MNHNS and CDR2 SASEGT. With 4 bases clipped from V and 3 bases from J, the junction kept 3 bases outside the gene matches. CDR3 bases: TGTGCCAGCAGTGCCGGGACAGGGGACTACGAGCAGTACTTC. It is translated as CASSAGTGDYEQYF.

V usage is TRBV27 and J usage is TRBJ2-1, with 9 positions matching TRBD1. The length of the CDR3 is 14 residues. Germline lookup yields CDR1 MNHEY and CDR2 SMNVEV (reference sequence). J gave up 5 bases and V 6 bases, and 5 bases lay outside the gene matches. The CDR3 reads CASSWDREDNEQFF. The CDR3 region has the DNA TGTGCCAGCAGCTGGGACAGGGAAGACAATGAGCAGTTCTTC.

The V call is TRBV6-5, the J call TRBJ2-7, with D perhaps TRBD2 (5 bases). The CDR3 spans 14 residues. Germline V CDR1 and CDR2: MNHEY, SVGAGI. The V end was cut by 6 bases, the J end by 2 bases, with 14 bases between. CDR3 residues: CASSRGLNTYEQYF. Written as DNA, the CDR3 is TGTGCCAGCAGCCGCGGACTCAATACCTACGAGCAGTACTTC.